These 27 T cell receptor beta chains were all obtained from the same sample, sequenced in a study of T cell responses to AZD1222 COVID-19 vaccine. Some clones are missing from TCRdb's copy, which holds only in-frame ones; the method was immunoSEQ multiplex PCR. The sample has approximately 60,000 clones; approximately 83% are singletons. Specimen: peripheral blood, collected on day 0 of AZD1222 vaccination. Receptor source: an adult in good health.

This clone has a single count. The chain employs TRBV19 and TRBJ1-1, with D possibly being TRBD1 (5 bases). The germline gives CDR1 LNHDA, CDR2 SQIVND (reference sequence). Trimming shortened V by 0 bases and J by 7 bases, and 15 bases separated the two germline ends. The CDR3 contains 15 residues. DNA for the CDR3: TGTGCCAGTAGTATAGACAGGGAAGAATCGGGTGAAGCTTTCTTT. Its translation is CASSIDREESGEAFF.

The chain uses TRBV7-2 and TRBJ2-7, with a possible D match to TRBD2 (6 bases). Looked up from germline, CDR1 is SGHTA and CDR2 is FQGNSA. CDR3 length equals 15 residues. V was pared by 4 bases and J by 4 bases, with 17 bases between. In DNA, the CDR3 is TGTGCCAGCAGCTATACCTGGGACTGGAAGTACGAGCAGTACTTC. Residues: CASSYTWDWKYEQYF.

J is TRBJ2-3 and V is TRBV7-2; no clear D gene. CDR3 length equals 13 residues. Germline V gene data show CDR1 as SGHTA and CDR2 as FQGNSA. The V gene lost 5 bases and the J gene lost 4 bases, with 10 bases spanning the gap. The CDR3 DNA sequence: TGTGCCAGCAGCCCCCCCAACGCAGATACGCAGTATTTT. Translation gives CASSPPNADTQYF.

This chain joins TRBV29-1 and TRBJ2-7; tentatively, D is TRBD1 (6 bases). The ends were cut back, 1 base at V and 2 bases at J, with 12 bases in the middle. The CDR3 runs 14 residues. Germline V gene data show CDR1 as SQVTM and CDR2 as ANQGSEA. CDR3: CSVEGGPETYEQYF. The CDR3 DNA reads TGCAGCGTTGAAGGGGGGCCCGAGACCTACGAGCAGTACTTC.

Here the CDR3 reads CASSITGGFRYGYTF. In nucleotides, the CDR3 is TGTGCCAGCAGTATTACAGGGGGATTTAGGTATGGCTACACCTTC. This chain links TRBV28 with TRBJ1-2; 8 bases map to TRBD1. CDR3 length equals 15 residues. Germline lookup yields CDR1 MDHEN and CDR2 SYDVKM. The V and J ends lost 5 bases and 5 bases, in that order; junction bases with no gene match: 10.

CDR3 coding DNA: TGTGCCAGCAGTTTTAGGTTAAGGGGCGCGGGCGAGCAGTACTTC. It yields the protein CASSFRLRGAGEQYF. This rearrangement joins TRBV28 to TRBJ2-7; D is perhaps TRBD1 or TRBD2 (5 bases each). The CDR3 spans 15 residues. CDR1 is MDHEN and CDR2 is SYDVKM in the germline V gene. V lost 3 bases and J lost 6, with 18 bases in between.

The rearrangement joins TRBV7-4 to TRBJ1-5, with D maybe TRBD1 (5 bases). V lost 5 bases, J lost 1 base, and 18 bases lay in between. The germline CDR1 and CDR2 sequences are SGHVT and SQSDAQ. The CDR3 is 17 residues long. CDR3 DNA sequence: TGTGCCAGCAGCCCCGCCCCCTCAGGGATGAGCAATCAGCCCCAGCATTTT. Its protein product is CASSPAPSGMSNQPQHF.

This chain links TRBV30 with TRBJ2-7; TRBD2 is a possible D gene (6 bases). The CDR3 has 19 residues. The V end lost 0 bases, the J end lost 0 bases, and 24 bases lay between the germline ends. Germline values: CDR1 GTSNPN, CDR2 SVGIG (reference sequence). The CDR3 sequence is CAWSVSYLLPEGSSYEQYF. The CDR3 nucleotides are TGTGCCTGGAGTGTCTCCTACCTTCTGCCGGAGGGTAGCTCCTACGAGCAGTACTTC.

J is TRBJ1-1 and V is TRBV6-5; D is unresolved. Germline-derived CDR1 and CDR2 are MNHEY and SVGAGI. This CDR3 spans 15 amino acids. Trimming took off 5 bases at V and 1 base at J, with 14 bases between the two ends. The CDR3 here is CASSPHRTANTEAFF. Here the CDR3 DNA reads TGTGCCAGCAGTCCACACCGGACGGCGAACACTGAAGCTTTCTTT.

The chain uses TRBV6-5 and TRBJ1-5, with D possibly matching TRBD1 (5 bases). The CDR3 extends over 14 amino acids. From germline, CDR1 is MNHEY and CDR2 SVGAGI. Trimming stripped 7 bases from V and 0 bases from J, with 10 bases between. CDR3 protein: CASTGTGSNQPQHF. DNA of the CDR3: TGTGCCAGCACAGGAACAGGTAGCAATCAGCCCCAGCATTTT.

The gene calls are TRBV4-2 and TRBJ1-2; 8 nucleotides match TRBD1. The CDR3 runs 15 residues. The trim removed 1 base at V and 1 base at J, leaving 2 bases unmatched. CDR1 and CDR2 (germline): LGHNA, YNFKEQ. CDR3 nucleotide sequence: TGTGCCAGCAGCCAAGTCGACAGGGGTAACTATGGCTACACCTTC. Translation gives CASSQVDRGNYGYTF.

V and J are TRBV9 and TRBJ1-1; D might be TRBD1 (6 bases). Trimming shortened V by 6 bases and J by 0 bases, and 21 bases separated the two germline ends. CDR3 size: 17 residues. Germline-derived CDR1 and CDR2 are SGDLS and YYNGEE. CDR3 sequence reads: CASNNPARGQMNTEAFF. CDR3 DNA: TGTGCCAGCAACAACCCCGCCAGGGGCCAAATGAACACTGAAGCTTTCTTT.

This chain links TRBV3-1 (or the pseudogene TRBV3-2) with TRBJ2-3; 7 nucleotides line up with TRBD2. V lost 3 bases to trimming and J lost 1 base; unmatched junction nucleotides: 4. The germline CDR1 and CDR2 sequences are LGHDT and YNNKEL (reference sequence). CDR3 length equals 15 residues. The CDR3 nucleotides are TGTGCCAGCAGCCATTATACTAGCGGCACAGATACGCAGTATTTT. Translation: CASSHYTSGTDTQYF.

The genes are TRBV4-2 and TRBJ2-7; perhaps TRBD1 as D (6 bases). V lost 2 bases and J 0 bases, leaving 8 bases between the germline ends. This CDR3 is built from 14 residues. Germline CDR1 LGHNA, CDR2 YNFKEQ. The CDR3 DNA sequence: TGTGCCAGCAGCCAAACGACAGGCTCCTACGAGCAGTACTTC. Protein sequence: CASSQTTGSYEQYF.

In this sample, this clone turned up a few times. The chain couples TRBV19 to TRBJ2-7; D might be TRBD2 (6 bases). The CDR3 has 14 amino acids. Germline CDR1 and CDR2: LNHDA and SQIVND (reference sequence). Trimming stripped 3 bases from V and 0 bases from J, with 9 bases between. CDR3 in DNA: TGTGCCAGTAGTATGAGGGACTCCTCCTACGAGCAGTACTTC. Amino acids: CASSMRDSSYEQYF.

The V and J genes are TRBV20-1 and TRBJ1-1; D is ambiguous. From germline, CDR1 is DFQATT and CDR2 SNEGSKA (reference sequence). Trimming stripped 5 bases from V and 2 bases from J, with 6 bases between. The CDR3 consists of 11 residues. The CDR3 nucleotides read TGCAGTGCTGGGTCTAACACTGAAGCTTTCTTT. Protein product: CSAGSNTEAFF.

The gene calls are TRBV28 and TRBJ1-5; D unresolved. Germline V CDR1 and CDR2: MDHEN, SYDVKM. The V and J ends lost 4 bases and 3 bases respectively, with 13 bases between them. This CDR3 contains 15 residues. The CDR3 nucleotides read TGTGCCAGCAGTTCTTCTCCCGGGATCAATCAGCCCCAGCATTTT. Its translation: CASSSSPGINQPQHF.

The chain employs TRBV10-3 and TRBJ1-1; D uncertain. The CDR3 length is 13 residues. In germline, CDR1 is ENHRY, CDR2 SYGVKD. The ends were cut back, 4 bases at V and 1 base at J, with 7 bases in the middle. CDR3 sequence: CAISGGENTEAFF. CDR3 nucleotides: TGTGCCATCAGTGGCGGGGAGAACACTGAAGCTTTCTTT.

V usage is TRBV4-3 and J usage is TRBJ2-7; no definite D call. Germline CDR1 is LGHNA and CDR2 is YSLEER. The CDR3 is 13 residues long. Trimming took 1 base from V and 2 from J, leaving 6 bases between them. In DNA form, the CDR3 reads TGCGCCAGCAGCCAAGGTTCTACCTACGAGCAGTACTTC. Translated: CASSQGSTYEQYF.

Only one count was recorded for this clone. The V call is TRBV19, the J call TRBJ2-1; D tentatively fits TRBD1 or TRBD2 (6 bases each). CDR3 length: 13 residues. V was pared by 3 bases and J by 6 bases, with 9 bases between. The germline V gene has CDR1 LNHDA and CDR2 SQIVND (reference sequence). For the CDR3, the DNA is TGTGCCAGTAGTATGGGGGGCATCAATGAGCAGTTCTTC. Its translation is CASSMGGINEQFF.

The V gene is TRBV7-6, the J gene TRBJ2-3, with D perhaps TRBD2 (5 bases). The CDR3 has 16 residues. The germline gives CDR1 SGHVS, CDR2 FNYEAQ. Trimming shortened V by 1 base and J by 0 bases, and 11 bases separated the two germline ends. CDR3 protein: CASSLVRGQSTDTQYF. DNA for the CDR3: TGTGCCAGCAGCTTAGTTCGCGGGCAAAGCACAGATACGCAGTATTTT.

The rearrangement joins TRBV19 to TRBJ1-1, with 7 bases lining up with TRBD1. V gave up 7 bases and J gave up 1 base; unmatched junction bases: 12. This CDR3 region has 16 residues. Per germline, CDR1 LNHDA and CDR2 SQIVND (reference sequence). Here the CDR3 DNA reads TGTGCCAGTACCACCTCCCCGGGACAGACGAACACTGAAGCTTTCTTT. Amino acid sequence: CASTTSPGQTNTEAFF.

The genes are TRBV9 and TRBJ2-1; D ambiguous. The CDR3 runs to 17 residues. Per the germline V gene, CDR1 is SGDLS and CDR2 is YYNGEE. Trimming removed 4 bases from V and 0 bases from J, with 17 bases in between. The DNA for the CDR3 is TGTGCCAGCAGCCCCACACTCGGAGTTTCCTCCTACAATGAGCAGTTCTTC. It yields the protein CASSPTLGVSSYNEQFF.

This CDR3 reads CASSQDPGLGVYEQYF. Written as DNA, the CDR3 is TGCGCCAGCAGCCAAGATCCGGGACTAGGGGTCTACGAGCAGTACTTC. This chain joins TRBV4-3 and TRBJ2-7; TRBD2 matches at 8 bases. With 0 bases clipped from V and 3 bases from J, the junction kept 7 bases outside the gene matches. Germline V gene sequence: CDR1 LGHNA, CDR2 YSLEER. This CDR3 is built from 16 residues.

The chain links TRBV5-6 to TRBJ2-6; D is unresolved. V lost 0 bases, J lost 4 bases, and 8 bases lay in between. Germline lookup yields CDR1 SGHDT and CDR2 YYEEEE. The CDR3 covers 15 residues. CDR3 nucleotides: TGTGCCAGCAGCTTGGAACAGTCGGGGGCCAACGTCCTGACTTTC. This sequence encodes CASSLEQSGANVLTF.

This chain uses TRBV19 with TRBJ1-1, with 9 bases matching TRBD1. From germline, CDR1 is LNHDA and CDR2 SQIVND (reference sequence). V trimming: 3 bases; J trimming: 0 bases; junction bases outside the gene matches: 14. This CDR3 is 19 amino acids long. Here the CDR3 reads CASSMVGQGMRVMNTEAFF. CDR3 nucleotides: TGTGCCAGTAGTATGGTTGGACAGGGGATGAGGGTCATGAACACTGAAGCTTTCTTT.

J is TRBJ2-7 and V is TRBV27, with D perhaps TRBD1 (6 bases). V was cut by 9 bases and J by 3 bases, with 18 bases left in between. The CDR3 extends over 14 amino acids. CDR1 is MNHEY and CDR2 is SMNVEV in the germline V gene (reference sequence). The CDR3 DNA reads as TGTGCCAGTAAAACAGGGACCCCTTTCTACGAGCAGTACTTC. It encodes CASKTGTPFYEQYF.